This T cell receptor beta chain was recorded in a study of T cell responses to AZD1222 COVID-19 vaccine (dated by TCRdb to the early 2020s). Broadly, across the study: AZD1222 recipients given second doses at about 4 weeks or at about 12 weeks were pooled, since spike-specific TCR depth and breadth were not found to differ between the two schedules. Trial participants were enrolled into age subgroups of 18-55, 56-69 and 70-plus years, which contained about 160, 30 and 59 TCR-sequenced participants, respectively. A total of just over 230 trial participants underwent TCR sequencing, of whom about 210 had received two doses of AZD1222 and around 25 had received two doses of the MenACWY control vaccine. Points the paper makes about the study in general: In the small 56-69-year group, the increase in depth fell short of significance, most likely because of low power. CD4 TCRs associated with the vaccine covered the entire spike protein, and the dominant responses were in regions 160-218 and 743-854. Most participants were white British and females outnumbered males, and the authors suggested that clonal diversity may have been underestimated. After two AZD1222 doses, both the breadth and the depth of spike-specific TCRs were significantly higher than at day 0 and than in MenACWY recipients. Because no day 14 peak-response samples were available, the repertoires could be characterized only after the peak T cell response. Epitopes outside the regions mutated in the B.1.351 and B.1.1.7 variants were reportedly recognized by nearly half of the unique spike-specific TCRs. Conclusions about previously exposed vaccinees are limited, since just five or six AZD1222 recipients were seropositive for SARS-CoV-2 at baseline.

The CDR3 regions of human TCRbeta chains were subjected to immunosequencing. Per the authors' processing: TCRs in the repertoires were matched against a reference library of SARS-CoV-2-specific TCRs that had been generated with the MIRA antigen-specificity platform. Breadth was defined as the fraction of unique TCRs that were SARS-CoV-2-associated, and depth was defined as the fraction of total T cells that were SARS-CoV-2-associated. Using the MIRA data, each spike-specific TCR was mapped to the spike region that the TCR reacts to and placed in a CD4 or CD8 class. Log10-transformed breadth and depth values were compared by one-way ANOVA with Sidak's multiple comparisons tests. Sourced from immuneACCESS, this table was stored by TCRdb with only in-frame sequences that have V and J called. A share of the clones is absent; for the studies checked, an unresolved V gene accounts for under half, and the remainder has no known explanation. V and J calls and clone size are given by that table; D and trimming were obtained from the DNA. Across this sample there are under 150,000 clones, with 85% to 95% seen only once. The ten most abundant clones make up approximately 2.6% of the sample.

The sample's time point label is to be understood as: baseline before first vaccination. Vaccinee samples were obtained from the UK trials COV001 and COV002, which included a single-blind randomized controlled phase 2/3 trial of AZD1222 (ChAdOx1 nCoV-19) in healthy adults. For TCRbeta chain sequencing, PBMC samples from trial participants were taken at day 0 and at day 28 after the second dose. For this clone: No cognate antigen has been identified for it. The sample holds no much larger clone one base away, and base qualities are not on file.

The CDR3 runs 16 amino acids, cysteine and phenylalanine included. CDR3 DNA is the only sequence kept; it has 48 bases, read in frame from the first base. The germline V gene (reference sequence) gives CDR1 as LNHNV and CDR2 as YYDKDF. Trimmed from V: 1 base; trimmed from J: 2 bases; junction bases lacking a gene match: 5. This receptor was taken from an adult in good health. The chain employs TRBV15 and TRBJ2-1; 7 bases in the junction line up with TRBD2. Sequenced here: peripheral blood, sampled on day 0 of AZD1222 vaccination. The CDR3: CATSRGSAGTYNEQFF. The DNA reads TGTGCCACCAGCAGAGGGTCAGCGGGGACCTACAATGAGCAGTTCTTC. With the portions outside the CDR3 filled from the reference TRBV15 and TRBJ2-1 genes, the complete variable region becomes DAMVIQNPRYQVTQFGKPVTLSCSQTLNHNVMYWYQQKSSQAPKLLFHYYDKDFNNEADTPDNFQSRRPNTSFCFLDIRSPGLGDTAMYLCATSRGSAGTYNEQFFGPGTRLTVL.